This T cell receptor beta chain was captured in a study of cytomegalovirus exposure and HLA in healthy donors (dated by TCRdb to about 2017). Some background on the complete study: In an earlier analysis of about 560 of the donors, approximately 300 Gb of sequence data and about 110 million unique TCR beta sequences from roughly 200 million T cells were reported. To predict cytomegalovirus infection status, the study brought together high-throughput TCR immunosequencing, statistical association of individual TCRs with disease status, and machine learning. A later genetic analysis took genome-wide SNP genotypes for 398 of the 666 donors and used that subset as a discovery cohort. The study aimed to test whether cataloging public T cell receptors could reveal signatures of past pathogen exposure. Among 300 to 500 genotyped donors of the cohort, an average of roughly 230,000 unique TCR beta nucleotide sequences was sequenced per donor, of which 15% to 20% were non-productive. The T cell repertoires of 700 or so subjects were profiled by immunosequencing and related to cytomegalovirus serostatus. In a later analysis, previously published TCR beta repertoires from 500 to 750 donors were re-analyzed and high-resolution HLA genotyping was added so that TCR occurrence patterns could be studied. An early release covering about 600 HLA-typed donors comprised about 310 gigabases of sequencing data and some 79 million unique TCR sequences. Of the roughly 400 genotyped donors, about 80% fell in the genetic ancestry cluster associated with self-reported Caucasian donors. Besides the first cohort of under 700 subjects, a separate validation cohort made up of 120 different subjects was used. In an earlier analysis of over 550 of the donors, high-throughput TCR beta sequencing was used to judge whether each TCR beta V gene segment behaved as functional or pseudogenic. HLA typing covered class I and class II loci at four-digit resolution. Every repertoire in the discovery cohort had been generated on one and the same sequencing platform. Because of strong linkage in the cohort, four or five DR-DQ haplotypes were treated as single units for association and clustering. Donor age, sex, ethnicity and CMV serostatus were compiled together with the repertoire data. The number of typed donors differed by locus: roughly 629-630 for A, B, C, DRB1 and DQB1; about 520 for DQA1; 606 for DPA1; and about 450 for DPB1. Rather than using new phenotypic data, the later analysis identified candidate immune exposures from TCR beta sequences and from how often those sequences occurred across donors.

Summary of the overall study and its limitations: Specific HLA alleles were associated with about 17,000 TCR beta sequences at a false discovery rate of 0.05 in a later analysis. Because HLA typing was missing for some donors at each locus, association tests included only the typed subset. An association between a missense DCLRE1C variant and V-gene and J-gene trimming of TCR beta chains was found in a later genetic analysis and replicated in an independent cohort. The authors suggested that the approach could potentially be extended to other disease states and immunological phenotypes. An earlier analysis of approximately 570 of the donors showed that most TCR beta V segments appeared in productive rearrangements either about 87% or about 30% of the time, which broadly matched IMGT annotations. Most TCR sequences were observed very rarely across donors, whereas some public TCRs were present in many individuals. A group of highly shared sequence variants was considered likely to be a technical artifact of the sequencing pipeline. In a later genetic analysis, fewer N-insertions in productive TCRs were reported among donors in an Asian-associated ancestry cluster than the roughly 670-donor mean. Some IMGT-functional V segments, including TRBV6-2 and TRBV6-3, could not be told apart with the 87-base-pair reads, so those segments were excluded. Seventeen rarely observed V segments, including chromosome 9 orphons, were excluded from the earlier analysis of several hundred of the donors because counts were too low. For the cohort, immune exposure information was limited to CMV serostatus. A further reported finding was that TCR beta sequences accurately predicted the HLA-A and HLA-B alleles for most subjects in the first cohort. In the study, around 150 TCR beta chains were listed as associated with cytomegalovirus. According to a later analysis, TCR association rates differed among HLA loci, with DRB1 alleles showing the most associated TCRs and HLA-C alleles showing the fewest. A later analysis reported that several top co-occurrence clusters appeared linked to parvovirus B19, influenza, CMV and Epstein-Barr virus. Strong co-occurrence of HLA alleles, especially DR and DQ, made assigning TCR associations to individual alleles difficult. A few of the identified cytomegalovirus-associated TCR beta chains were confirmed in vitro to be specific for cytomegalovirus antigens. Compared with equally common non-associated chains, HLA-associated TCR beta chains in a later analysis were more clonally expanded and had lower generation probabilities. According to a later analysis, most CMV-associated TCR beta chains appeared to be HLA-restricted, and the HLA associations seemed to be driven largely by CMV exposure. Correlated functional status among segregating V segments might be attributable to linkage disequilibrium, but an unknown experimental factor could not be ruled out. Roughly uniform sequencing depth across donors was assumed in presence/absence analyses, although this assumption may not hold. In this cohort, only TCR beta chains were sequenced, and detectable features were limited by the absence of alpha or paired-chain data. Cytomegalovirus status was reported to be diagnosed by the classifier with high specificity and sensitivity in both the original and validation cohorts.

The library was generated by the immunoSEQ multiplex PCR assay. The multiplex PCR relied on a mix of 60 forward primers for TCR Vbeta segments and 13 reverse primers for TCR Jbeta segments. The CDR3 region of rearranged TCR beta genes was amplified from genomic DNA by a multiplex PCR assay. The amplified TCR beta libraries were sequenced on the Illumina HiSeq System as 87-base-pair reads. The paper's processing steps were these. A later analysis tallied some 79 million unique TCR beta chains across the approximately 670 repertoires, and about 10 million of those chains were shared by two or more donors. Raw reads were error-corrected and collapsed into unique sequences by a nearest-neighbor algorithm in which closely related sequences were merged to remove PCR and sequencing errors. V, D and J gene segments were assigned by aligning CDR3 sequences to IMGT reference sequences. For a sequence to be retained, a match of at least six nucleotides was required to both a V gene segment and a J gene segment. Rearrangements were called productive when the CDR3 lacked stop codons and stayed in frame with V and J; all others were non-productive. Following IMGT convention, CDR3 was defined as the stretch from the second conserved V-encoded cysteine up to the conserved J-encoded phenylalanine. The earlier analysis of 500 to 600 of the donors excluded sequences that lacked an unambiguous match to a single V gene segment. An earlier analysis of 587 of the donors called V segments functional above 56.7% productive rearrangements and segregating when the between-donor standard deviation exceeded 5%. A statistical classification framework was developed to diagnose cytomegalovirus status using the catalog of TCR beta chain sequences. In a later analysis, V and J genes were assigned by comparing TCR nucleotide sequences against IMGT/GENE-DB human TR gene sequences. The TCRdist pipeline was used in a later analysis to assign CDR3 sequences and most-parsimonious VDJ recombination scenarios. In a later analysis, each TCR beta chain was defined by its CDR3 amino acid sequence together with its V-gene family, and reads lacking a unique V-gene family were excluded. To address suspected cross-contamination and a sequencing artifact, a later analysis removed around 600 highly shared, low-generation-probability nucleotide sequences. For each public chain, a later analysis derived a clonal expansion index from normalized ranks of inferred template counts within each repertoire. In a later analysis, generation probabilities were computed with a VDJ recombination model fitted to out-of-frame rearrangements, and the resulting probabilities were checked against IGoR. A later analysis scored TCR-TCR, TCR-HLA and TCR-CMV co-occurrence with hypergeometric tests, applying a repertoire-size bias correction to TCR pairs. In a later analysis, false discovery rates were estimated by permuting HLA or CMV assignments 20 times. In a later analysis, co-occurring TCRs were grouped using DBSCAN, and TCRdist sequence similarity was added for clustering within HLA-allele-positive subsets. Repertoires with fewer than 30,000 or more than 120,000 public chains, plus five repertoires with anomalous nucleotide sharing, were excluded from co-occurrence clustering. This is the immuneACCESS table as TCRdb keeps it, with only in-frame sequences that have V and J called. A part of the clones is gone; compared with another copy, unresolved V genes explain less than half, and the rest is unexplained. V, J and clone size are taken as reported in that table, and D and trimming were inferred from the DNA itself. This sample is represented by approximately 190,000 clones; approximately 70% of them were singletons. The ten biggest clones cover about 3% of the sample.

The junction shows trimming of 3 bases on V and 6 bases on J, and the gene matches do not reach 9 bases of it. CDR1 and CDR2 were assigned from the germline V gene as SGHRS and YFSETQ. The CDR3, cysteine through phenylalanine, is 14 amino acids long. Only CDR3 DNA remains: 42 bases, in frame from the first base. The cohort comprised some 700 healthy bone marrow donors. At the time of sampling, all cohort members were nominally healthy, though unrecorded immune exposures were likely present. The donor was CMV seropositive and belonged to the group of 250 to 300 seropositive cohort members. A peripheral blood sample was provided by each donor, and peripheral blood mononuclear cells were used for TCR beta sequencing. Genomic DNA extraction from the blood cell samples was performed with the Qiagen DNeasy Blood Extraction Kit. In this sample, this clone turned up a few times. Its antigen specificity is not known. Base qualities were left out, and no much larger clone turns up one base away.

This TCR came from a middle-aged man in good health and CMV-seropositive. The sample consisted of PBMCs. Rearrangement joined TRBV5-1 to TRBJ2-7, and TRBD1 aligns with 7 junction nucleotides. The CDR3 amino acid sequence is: CASSWTGPNSEQYF. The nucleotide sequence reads TGCGCCAGCAGCTGGACAGGACCTAATAGCGAGCAGTACTTC.